The source of this TCR beta chain is a study of blood T cell repertoires in COVID-19. Study-wide context: Sites across the United States, Italy and Spain contributed samples from acute and convalescent COVID-19.

Profiled with immunoSEQ multiplex PCR; TCRdb holds only in-frame clones, not every one. The sample yields roughly 43,000 clones, 85% to 90% seen once. The length of the CDR3 is 14 residues. Losses at the gene ends were 4 bases for V and 6 bases for J; bases not matched to a gene: 7. Germline loops: CDR1 SGHNT, CDR2 YYREEE (reference sequence). Those who participated ranged in age from about 18 to 89 years and resided in approximately 23 US areas. Either two negative PCRs, clearance, or symptom resolution qualified Cohort 3 donors as recovered. The chain is built from TRBV5-4 and TRBJ2-1; 7 bases agree with TRBD1. This receptor was obtained from a woman in her 50s who had recovered from COVID-19. Sequences were obtained from PBMCs or T cells enriched from blood (not recorded which). CDR3 amino acids: CASSLRQGTNEQFF. CDR3 DNA sequence: TGTGCCAGCAGCCTGAGACAGGGTACCAATGAGCAGTTCTTC.